This entry features one TCR beta chain sequence. The antigen remains undetermined. Germline V gives CDR1 LNHNV, CDR2 YYDKDF (reference sequence). V gave up 5 bases and J gave up 4 bases, with 17 bases separating them. The CDR3 is made up of 15 amino acids. The PCR contained 60 Vbeta and 13 Jbeta primers. Some clones are missing from TCRdb's copy, which holds only in-frame ones; the method was immunoSEQ multiplex PCR. The table lists more than 95,000 clones, roughly 74% of them singletons, with about 4% in the top ten. The sample is drawn from a study of cytomegalovirus exposure and HLA in healthy donors. Study conclusions and caveats: Near-uniform donor sequencing depth was presumed by presence/absence analyses. An analysis that came later showed most CMV-associated TCR beta chains appearing HLA-restricted.

The sequencing input was PBMCs. The clonotype originates from a woman in her fifties or sixties in good health and CMV-seropositive. The chain recombines TRBV15 with TRBJ1-2, with D unclear. The CDR3 DNA reads TGTGCCACCAGCCATACAACTTTGGCGGGCTATGGCTACACCTTC. This gives the protein CATSHTTLAGYGYTF.